What follows is one T cell receptor (beta chain) and its context. The antigen remains unidentified. The sample originates from a study of OX40 agonist ivuxolimab in advanced cancers. The wider study: The mean age was roughly 60 years, ranging from 23 to 79, with around four fifths of participants male. Findings and caveats of the study: Several nonresponders also turned out to have low normalized T-cell clonal expansion.

With 5 bases clipped from V and 4 bases from J, the junction kept 13 bases outside the gene matches. Germline values: CDR1 LNHNV, CDR2 YYDKDF (reference sequence). The CDR3 contains 17 residues. Measured with immunoSEQ multiplex PCR; TCRdb has only the in-frame clones, and not every one. The sample lists tens of thousands of clones, approximately 92% occurring once. The sequenced sample was CD4+ or CD8+ T cells sorted from blood, obtained in a trial of the OX40 agonist ivuxolimab. The genes are TRBV15 and TRBJ2-7; 11 positions agree with TRBD2. This sequence originates from an adult with an advanced solid tumor such as melanoma, head and neck, liver or kidney cancer. The CDR3 loop reads CATSHKGGASGRYEQYF. The DNA for the CDR3 is TGTGCCACCAGCCACAAGGGCGGGGCTAGCGGGAGGTACGAGCAGTACTTC.